This T cell receptor (beta chain) was recorded in a study of OX40 agonist ivuxolimab in advanced cancers. Germline V gives CDR1 MNHNS, CDR2 SASEGT. Trimming left V 10 bases short and J 8 bases short, with 17 bases between. The CDR3 sequence is 12 residues long. Here immunoSEQ multiplex PCR was the method, and the copy in TCRdb shows in-frame clones only, minus some. The profile covers about 110,000 clones, with approximately 90% appearing a single time and around 0.61% taken by the ten largest. The specimen was CD4+ or CD8+ T cells sorted from blood, collected in a trial of the OX40 agonist ivuxolimab. This chain joins TRBV6-1 and TRBJ1-2; D gene uncertain. The clonotype was recovered from an adult with an advanced solid tumor such as melanoma, head and neck, liver or kidney cancer. CDR3 protein: CAIKGPGGGYTF. The CDR3, as DNA: TGTGCCATCAAAGGGCCGGGCGGCGGCTACACCTTC.